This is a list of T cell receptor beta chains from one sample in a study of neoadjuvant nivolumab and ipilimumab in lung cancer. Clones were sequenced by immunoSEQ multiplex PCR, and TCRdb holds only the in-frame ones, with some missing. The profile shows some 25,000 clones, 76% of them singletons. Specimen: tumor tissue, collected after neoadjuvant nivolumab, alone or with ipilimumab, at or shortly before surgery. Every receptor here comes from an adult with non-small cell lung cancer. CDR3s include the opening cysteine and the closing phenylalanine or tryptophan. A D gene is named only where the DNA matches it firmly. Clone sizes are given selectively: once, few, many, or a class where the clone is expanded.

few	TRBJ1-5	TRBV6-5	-	CASRRTFRAQQPQHF	TGTGCCAGCAGGCGGACCTTCAGGGCCCAGCAGCCCCAGCATTTT
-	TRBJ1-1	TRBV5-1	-	CASSPTGGGGTEAFF	TGCGCCAGCAGCCCTACAGGAGGGGGAGGCACTGAAGCTTTCTTT
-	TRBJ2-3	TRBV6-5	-	CASRNAASTDTQYF	TGTGCCAGCAGGAACGCGGCTAGCACAGATACGCAGTATTTT
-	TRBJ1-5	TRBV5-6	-	CASSPRSGNQPQHF	TGTGCCAGCAGCCCGCGATCAGGGAATCAGCCCCAGCATTTT
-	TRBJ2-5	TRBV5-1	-	CASSFSRQETQYF	TGCGCCAGCAGCTTCAGTCGGCAAGAGACCCAGTACTTC
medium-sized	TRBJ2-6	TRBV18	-	CASSPVNSGANVLTF	TGTGCCAGCTCACCAGTAAACTCTGGGGCCAACGTCCTGACTTTC
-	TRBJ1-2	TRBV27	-	CASSFRGYGYTF	TGTGCCAGCAGTTTTAGGGGCTATGGCTACACCTTC
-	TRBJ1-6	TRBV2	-	CASMSEDSPLHF	TGTGCCAGCATGTCTGAGGATTCACCCCTCCACTTT
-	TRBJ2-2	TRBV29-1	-	CSVEGGARPPGLSHGTGELFF	TGCAGCGTTGAGGGCGGGGCCCGACCACCAGGTTTGAGTCACGGCACCGGGGAGCTGTTTTTT
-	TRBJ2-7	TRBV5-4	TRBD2	CASSFGTSGGADEQYF	TGTGCCAGCAGCTTCGGGACTAGCGGGGGGGCGGACGAGCAGTACTTC
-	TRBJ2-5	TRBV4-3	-	CASSQNQGRGETQYF	TGCGCCAGCAGCCAAAACCAGGGGCGCGGCGAGACCCAGTACTTC
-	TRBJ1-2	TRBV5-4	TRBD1	CASSPRTGGDYGYTF	TGTGCCAGCAGCCCCCGGACAGGGGGCGACTATGGCTACACCTTC
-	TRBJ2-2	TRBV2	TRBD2	CASSEWRGDGELFF	TGTGCCAGCAGTGAATGGCGGGGGGACGGGGAGCTGTTTTTT
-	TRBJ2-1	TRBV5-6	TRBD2	CASSPVRLAAHEQFF	TGTGCCAGCAGCCCCGTGCGGCTAGCGGCCCATGAGCAGTTCTTC
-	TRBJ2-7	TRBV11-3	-	CASSFMQGYEQYF	TGTGCCAGCAGCTTCATGCAGGGTTACGAGCAGTACTTC
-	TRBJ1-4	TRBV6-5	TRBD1	CASRLTGSTNEKLFF	TGTGCCAGCAGGCTGACAGGGTCTACTAATGAAAAACTGTTTTTT
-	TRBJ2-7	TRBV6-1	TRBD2	CASSEPAGGAHEQYF	TGTGCCAGCAGTGAACCGGCCGGGGGGGCCCACGAGCAGTACTTC
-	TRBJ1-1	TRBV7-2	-	CASSLDQGDEAFF	TGTGCCAGCAGCTTAGATCAGGGAGATGAAGCTTTCTTT
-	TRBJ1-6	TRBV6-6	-	CASSYASWASDSPLHF	TGTGCCAGCAGTTACGCGTCCTGGGCGTCCGATTCACCCCTCCACTTT
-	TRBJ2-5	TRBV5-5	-	CASGSTAQETQYF	TGTGCCAGCGGCTCGACAGCGCAAGAGACCCAGTACTTC
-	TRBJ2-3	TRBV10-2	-	CASSGGYTDTQYF	TGCGCCAGCAGTGGTGGATACACAGATACGCAGTATTTT
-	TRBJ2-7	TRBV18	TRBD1	CASSPGDRGGEQYF	TGTGCCAGCTCACCGGGGGACAGGGGGGGAGAGCAGTACTTC
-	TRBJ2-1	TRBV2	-	CASSSQPYNEQFF	TGTGCCAGCAGTTCCCAACCCTACAATGAGCAGTTCTTC
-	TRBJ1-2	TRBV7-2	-	CASSYTGIYGYTF	TGTGCCAGCAGCTACACGGGGATTTATGGCTACACCTTC
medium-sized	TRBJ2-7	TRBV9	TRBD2	CASSVASGGYEQYF	TGTGCCAGCAGCGTAGCCAGCGGGGGTTACGAGCAGTACTTC
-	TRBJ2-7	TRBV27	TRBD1	CASSSRDRGYEQYF	TGTGCCAGCAGTTCCCGGGACAGGGGCTACGAGCAGTACTTC
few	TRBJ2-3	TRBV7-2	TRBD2	CASSPAGVMADTQYF	TGTGCCAGCAGCCCAGCGGGGGTTATGGCAGATACGCAGTATTTT
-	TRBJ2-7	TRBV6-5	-	CASSLRQRLNYEQYF	TGTGCCAGCAGTTTAAGACAGCGCCTAAACTACGAGCAGTACTTC
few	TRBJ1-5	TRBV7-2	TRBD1	CASSLVQGNNQPQHF	TGTGCCAGCAGCTTAGTACAGGGGAACAATCAGCCCCAGCATTTT
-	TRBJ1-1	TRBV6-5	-	CASQSGMAEAFF	TGTGCCAGCCAGTCCGGGATGGCTGAAGCTTTCTTT
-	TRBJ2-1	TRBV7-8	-	CASSLWQGVNNEQFF	TGTGCCAGCAGCTTGTGGCAGGGCGTAAACAATGAGCAGTTCTTC
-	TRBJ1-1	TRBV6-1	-	CATWNSGNEAFF	TGTGCCACCTGGAACTCGGGAAATGAAGCTTTCTTT
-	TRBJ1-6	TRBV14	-	CASSQGYALHF	TGTGCCAGCAGCCAGGGATACGCCCTCCACTTT
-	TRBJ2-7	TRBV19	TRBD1	CASSIRTGPTYEQYF	TGTGCCAGTAGTATAAGGACAGGGCCGACCTACGAGCAGTACTTC
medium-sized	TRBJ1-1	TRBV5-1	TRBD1	CASSLVVGQGAEAFF	TGCGCCAGCAGCTTGGTAGTGGGACAGGGGGCTGAAGCTTTCTTT
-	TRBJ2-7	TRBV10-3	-	CAISEARGRDEQYF	TGTGCCATCAGTGAGGCCCGGGGGCGAGACGAGCAGTACTTC
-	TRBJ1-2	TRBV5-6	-	CASSLGQLNNYGYTF	TGTGCCAGCAGCTTGGGGCAGTTGAATAACTATGGCTACACCTTC
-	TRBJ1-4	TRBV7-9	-	CASSFSSRAAEKLFF	TGTGCCAGCAGCTTTTCGAGTAGGGCAGCCGAAAAACTGTTTTTT